These T cell receptor beta chains were read from a single sample in a study of T cell changes during pregnancy in multiple sclerosis. Method: immunoSEQ multiplex PCR; TCRdb's copy keeps in-frame clones and lacks some. In the table there are about 80,000 clones, roughly 92% of which are singletons. The sample was CD4+ T cells from peripheral blood mononuclear cells, taken before pregnancy. The receptors stem from a female donor with multiple sclerosis, enrolled in a pregnancy study. Both conserved end residues are part of each CDR3. The order of the fields is J gene, clone size, V gene, D gene, CDR3 DNA, CDR3 protein. The D gene is left open where the match is weak. Some rows have no size entry. The others give once, few or many, or a class for an expanded clone.

>TRBJ2-5|-|TRBV30|-
TGTGCCTGGGCTACGTACCGTGGAGAGACCCAGTACTTC
CAWATYRGETQYF
>TRBJ2-1|-|TRBV5-1|-
TGCGCCAGCAGCTTGAGTACCCAGGAGCAGTTCTTC
CASSLSTQEQFF
>TRBJ2-6|-|TRBV7-9|-
TGTGCCAGCAGCACTTACAGGACTGGGGCCAACGTCCTGACTTTC
CASSTYRTGANVLTF
>TRBJ1-2|-|TRBV10-3|-
TGTGCCATCAGTGAGTCGGTTTTACACCCTTCTAACTATGGCTACACCTTC
CAISESVLHPSNYGYTF
>TRBJ2-1|-|TRBV29-1|-
TGCAGCGTCCCTCGGGGTACTAGCTCCTACAATGAGCAGTTCTTC
CSVPRGTSSYNEQFF
>TRBJ1-2|-|TRBV14|TRBD1
TGTGCCAGCAGACCCGGACAGGATGGCTACACCTTC
CASRPGQDGYTF
>TRBJ2-2|-|TRBV9|-
TGTGCCAGCAGCCTCCGGGGGAGCGGACCCCCCCCCGGGGAGCTGTTTTTT
CASSLRGSGPPPGELFF
>TRBJ2-7|-|TRBV11-2|TRBD1
TGTGCCAGCAGCTCCCTGGCCGGGACAGGGACCTACGAGCAGTACTTC
CASSSLAGTGTYEQYF
>TRBJ2-1|-|TRBV7-8|TRBD2
TGTGCCAGCAGCTTAGAGTCTAGAGGACTAGCGGCCTACAATGAGCAGTTCTTC
CASSLESRGLAAYNEQFF
>TRBJ1-4|-|TRBV6-5|-
TGTGCCAGCAGCCTGACCCGCGGTAGCGAAAAACTGTTTTTT
CASSLTRGSEKLFF
>TRBJ2-7|-|TRBV13|TRBD1
TGTGCCAGCACCACAGGGGGTAGCTACGAGCAGTACTTC
CASTTGGSYEQYF
>TRBJ1-1|-|TRBV10-3|-
TGTGCCATCAGTGAAAGGGCTGGGGGGACTGAAGCTTTCTTT
CAISERAGGTEAFF
>TRBJ1-1|-|TRBV5-4|-
TGTGCCAGCAGCCCGGAACTGGACAGAAACACTGAAGCTTTCTTT
CASSPELDRNTEAFF
>TRBJ2-7|-|TRBV18|TRBD2
TGTGCCAGCTCACCGTCCTTGACTAGCGGGAGAGAGCAGTACTTC
CASSPSLTSGREQYF
>TRBJ1-1|-|TRBV5-1|-
TGCGCCAGCAGCTCGAGGGGAGGGGTGAACACTGAAGCTTTCTTT
CASSSRGGVNTEAFF
>TRBJ2-1|-|TRBV18|TRBD2
TGTGCCAGCTCACCCCTAGCGGGGGTTTCTATCTCCTACAATGAGCAGTTCTTC
CASSPLAGVSISYNEQFF
>TRBJ2-3|-|TRBV6-1|TRBD2
TGTGCCAGCAGTGAAGCGGCTCTAGCGGGGAACGCAGATACGCAGTATTTT
CASSEAALAGNADTQYF
>TRBJ1-1|-|TRBV7-5|-
TGTGTCAGAAGCTTAGAGCTACTAGAACAGGGGAACACTGAAGCTTTCTTT
CVRSLELLEQGNTEAFF
>TRBJ2-7|-|TRBV27|TRBD1
TGTGCCAGCAGTTCCTCCGACAGGGGAAGATACGAGCAGTACTTC
CASSSSDRGRYEQYF
>TRBJ1-2|-|TRBV7-9|-
TGTGCCAGCAGCCCACGGACGCCGGGGGATGGCTACACCTTC
CASSPRTPGDGYTF
>TRBJ2-5|-|TRBV11-2|-
TGTGCCAGCAGCTTCCTAGGGGGGGGGCACCAGGAAGAGACCCAGTACTTC
CASSFLGGGHQEETQYF
>TRBJ1-4|-|TRBV10-3|TRBD1
TGTGCCATCAGTGAGTCGATAGGACAGGGAACTAATGAAAAACTGTTTTTT
CAISESIGQGTNEKLFF
>TRBJ1-1|-|TRBV28|TRBD1
TGTGCCATCAGAGGGACAGGGGCTAACACTGAAGCTTTCTTT
CAIRGTGANTEAFF
>TRBJ1-4|-|TRBV2|TRBD1
TGTGCCAGTGAAATTACAGGGGGGGCTAATGAAAAACTGTTTTTT
CASEITGGANEKLFF
>TRBJ1-2|once|TRBV27|TRBD1
TGTGCCAGCAGTTCCCGACAGGGTTATGTCTATGGCTACACCTTC
CASSSRQGYVYGYTF
>TRBJ2-7|-|TRBV7-2|-
TGTGCCAGCAGCGTCCGGGAGTACGAGCAGTACTTC
CASSVREYEQYF
>TRBJ2-7|-|TRBV11-1|TRBD2
TGTGCCAGCAGCCTTGGACTAGCGGGACTGTGGCAGTACTTC
CASSLGLAGLWQYF
>TRBJ2-1|few|TRBV5-4|-
TGTGCCAGCAGCTTAGAGCGAAATGAGCAGTTCTTC
CASSLERNEQFF
>TRBJ2-2|-|TRBV30|-
TGTGCCTGGAGCCGGCGGGGGCTCGGGGAGCTGTTTTTT
CAWSRRGLGELFF
>TRBJ1-2|-|TRBV19|-
TGTGCCAGTAGCAATTCGGCGGGGGGCTACACCTTC
CASSNSAGGYTF
>TRBJ2-7|-|TRBV7-2|TRBD2
TGTGCCAGCAGCTTACTAGCGGTGATAACCTACGAGCAGTACTTC
CASSLLAVITYEQYF
>TRBJ2-2|-|TRBV19|TRBD1
TGTGCCAGTAGTAGCCTACGGGACAGGGGGCCTGTGGACACCGGGGAGCTGTTTTTT
CASSSLRDRGPVDTGELFF
>TRBJ2-7|-|TRBV30|-
TGTGCCTGGAGCGGAACTAGCTTCTACGAGCAGTACTTC
CAWSGTSFYEQYF
>TRBJ2-2|-|TRBV7-8|TRBD1
TGTGCCAGCAGCCAGGGACAGGGGCGGGCCGGGGAGCTGTTTTTT
CASSQGQGRAGELFF
>TRBJ1-5|-|TRBV6-6|TRBD1
TGTGCCAGCAGTTTCACGACAGGGGGGTTCAATCAGCCCCAGCATTTT
CASSFTTGGFNQPQHF
>TRBJ2-2|-|TRBV2|TRBD2
TGTGCCAGCAGTCGTTCCAGGACTAGCGGCCTTACCGGGGAGCTGTTTTTT
CASSRSRTSGLTGELFF
>TRBJ1-2|-|TRBV7-6|-
TGTGCCAGCAGCCCTTCGGACAGCATTAACTATGGCTACACCTTC
CASSPSDSINYGYTF
>TRBJ1-1|-|TRBV27|-
TGTGCCAGCAGTTCATCGGGGGCCGGGAACACTGAAGCTTTCTTT
CASSSSGAGNTEAFF
>TRBJ2-3|-|TRBV4-2|-
TGTGCCAGCACTCCCCCCGGTACAGATACGCAGTATTTT
CASTPPGTDTQYF
>TRBJ2-2|-|TRBV5-4|-
TGTGCCAGCAGCTTGGAGGGCAGGGCGAACACCGGGGAGCTGTTTTTT
CASSLEGRANTGELFF